The present T cell receptor (beta chain) was sequenced within a study of vaccination effects on CD4 cells after COVID-19 (dated by TCRdb to between 2020 and 2023). Regarding the research as a whole: Two doses of either the BNT162b2 or the mRNA-1273 mRNA SARS-CoV-2 vaccine were administered to participants. In two convalescent patients, pre-vaccine samples were collected 16 days and one week ahead of the first dose, 142 and 148 days after COVID-19 diagnosis. SARS-CoV-2 spike-specific CD4+ TCR repertoires were compared before and after mRNA vaccination in COVID-19 convalescent patients and in infection-naive vaccine recipients. The Oncomine TCR Beta short-read assay on an Illumina iSeq 100 was used to sequence cultures from other donors in the study. Altogether, over 9 COVID-19 convalescent patients and several SARS-CoV-2-naive healthy vaccine recipients made up the full study.

Sequences MNHEY (CDR1) and SVGAGI (CDR2) are obtained from the germline V gene. V gives up 6 bases and J gives up 9 bases, and the segment between their germline ends measures 18 bases. The CDR3 holds 14 amino acids from the cysteine to the phenylalanine. The entry retains the CDR3 DNA only, 42 bases that are in frame from base 1. In the ViraFEST assay, PBMC were stimulated with viral peptide pools, and antigen-specific CD4+ T cell clonotypes were then identified by expansion using TCR sequencing. After around ten days of culture, CD4+ T cells were isolated with the EasySep CD4+ T cell isolation kit. PCR-confirmed SARS-CoV-2 infection had occurred in convalescent patients between March and December 2020, before the Alpha, Beta and Delta variants emerged in the United States. About 1.8 million PBMC per well were cultured with 10 ug/ml peptides in IMDM containing approximately 4.5% human AB serum, approximately 10 IU/ml IL-2 and gentamicin. An HIV-1 Nef peptide pool was used as the negative control culture condition. On days 3 and 7, half of the culture medium was replaced with fresh IL-2-containing medium. Unless noted otherwise, every peptide stimulation condition was grown in triplicate wells. PBMC were separated from whole blood using Ficoll-Paque Plus gradient centrifugation and were then either cryopreserved at -140C or used fresh. Genomic DNA was extracted from cultured CD4+ T cells with the QIAamp micro DNA kit.

Points the paper makes about the study in general: Among convalescent patients, the spike-reactive repertoire after vaccination was made up mainly of new vaccine-induced clones that were largely distinct from the clones induced by infection. The study was limited by a small number of convalescent patients and lacked early post-infection timepoints. At late post-vaccination timepoints, both infection-induced and vaccine-induced clones showed marked clonal contraction, consistent with waning T cell responses.

Preparation of the library involved the immunoSEQ multiplex PCR assay. DNA from the cultured and isolated CD4+ T cells underwent TCR beta CDR3 sequencing. For the original study's pipeline: Non-productive TCR sequences were discarded, and reads were trimmed to the CDR3 region, with only CDR3s of 7 or more amino acids retained. The MANAFEST web app was used to pick out antigen-specific clonotypes by comparing their expansion in peptide wells with that in reference cultures. To be called positive, a clone needed expansion at FDR<0.05 compared with the reference and with all other wells, an odds ratio greater than 5, and a frequency greater than 0.1% in two replicate wells. A clonotype was defined as cross-reactive if the clonotype was significantly expanded both in SARS-CoV-2 spike wells and in at least one common cold coronavirus spike condition. Levenshtein distance calculated with the stringdist R package was used to assess CDR3 similarity, and unrooted trees were constructed with ape in R 3.6.1. Entries here come from immuneACCESS through TCRdb and include only in-frame sequences with V and J called. Some clones fail to appear in such tables; in the studies checked, an unresolved V gene covers under half of the shortfall, and the cause of the remainder is unknown. The DNA was the basis for D and trimming; V, J and clone size are from that table. This sample is represented by 55,000 or so clones; roughly three quarters of them were singletons. Approximately 5.8% of the sample is in the top ten clones.

On this clone itself: Its antigen remains unidentified. Per-nucleotide qualities are absent, and no much larger clonotype sits a single base away.

This sequence was found in a human donor who had a prior SARS-CoV-2 infection. Rearrangement joined TRBV6-5 to TRBJ2-1; the D gene is perhaps TRBD1, on 5 matching bases. The sequenced sample was CD4+ T cells from PBMCs cultured with HIV peptides, obtained before COVID-19 vaccination. Per the publication, the cell subset or site label means: HIV-1 Nef peptide pool negative control/reference culture. The CDR3 region: CASRAIQGSSEQFF. Here is the DNA: TGTGCCAGCAGAGCCATCCAGGGATCCAGTGAGCAGTTCTTC.